One and the same sample provided the 14 T cell receptor beta chains below, sequenced in a study of blood T cell repertoires in COVID-19. The protocol was immunoSEQ multiplex PCR, while the TCRdb copy is restricted to in-frame clones and leaves out a portion. The repertoire holds just over 90,000 clones, with around four fifths as singletons. Sample: peripheral blood. These receptors came from a human donor in a cohort sampled during active COVID-19.

In this sample, this clone turned up once. This chain joins TRBV18 and TRBJ2-1; D unclear. The CDR3 length is 15 residues. Germline CDR1 is KGHSH and CDR2 is LQKENI. Trimming pared 3 bases from V and 0 bases from J, leaving 9 bases between. The DNA of the CDR3 is TGTGCCAGCTCACCCGCACGGAGCTCCTACAATGAGCAGTTCTTC. Translation: CASSPARSSYNEQFF.

The chain joins TRBV9 to TRBJ2-3; 10 positions agree with TRBD2. Germline CDR1 and CDR2: SGDLS and YYNGEE. The trim removed 3 bases at V and 5 bases at J, leaving 12 bases unmatched. This CDR3 is 17 amino acids long. DNA of the CDR3: TGTGCCAGCAGCGAAGGGACCTGGCGGACTAGCGGAGATACGCAGTATTTT. Protein product: CASSEGTWRTSGDTQYF.

The chain recombines TRBV20-1 with TRBJ1-1; a possible D gene is TRBD1 (6 bases). CDR1 and CDR2 (germline): DFQATT, SNEGSKA (reference sequence). The CDR3 runs 10 residues. The V gene lost 6 bases and the J gene lost 7 bases, with 9 bases spanning the gap. In nucleotides, the CDR3 is TGCAGTGCCACCAGGGGTGAAGCTTTCTTT. Translating it yields CSATRGEAFF.

This clone showed up just a few times. This chain uses TRBV9 with TRBJ2-1; D gene unclear. Germline V lookup: CDR1 SGDLS, CDR2 YYNGEE. The CDR3 length is 11 residues. Trimming shortened V by 3 bases and J by 5 bases, and 3 bases separated the two germline ends. CDR3 in DNA: TGTGCCAGCAGCGGTAACAATGAGCAGTTCTTC. It specifies CASSGNNEQFF.

The rearrangement uses TRBV7-8 and TRBJ2-1, with a possible D match to TRBD2 (5 bases). Germline V CDR1 and CDR2: SGHVS, FQNEAQ. CDR3 length: 16 amino acids. Trimming left V 0 bases short and J 1 base short, with 10 bases between. Here the CDR3 DNA reads TGTGCCAGCAGCTTAGCGGGGAGTAGGTCCTACAATGAGCAGTTCTTC. Its protein is CASSLAGSRSYNEQFF.

This rearrangement joins TRBV6-5 to TRBJ2-7; 7 nucleotides match TRBD1. After removal of 5 bases from V and 1 base from J, the junction contained 2 bases not matched to a gene. CDR1 MNHEY and CDR2 SVGAGI come from the germline V gene. The CDR3 has 13 amino acids. The CDR3 sequence is CASSLQGSYEQYF. CDR3 bases: TGTGCCAGCAGTCTACAGGGGTCCTACGAGCAGTACTTC.

This chain uses TRBV15 with TRBJ2-3; tentatively, D is TRBD1 (6 bases). With 6 bases removed from V and 5 bases from J, the gap between germline ends came to 9 bases. The CDR3 runs to 12 residues. Germline assignment: CDR1 LNHNV and CDR2 YYDKDF (reference sequence). CDR3 nucleotide sequence: TGTGCCACCAGAGGGGGTCTAGATACGCAGTATTTT. Protein: CATRGGLDTQYF. Full variable domain (missing parts from reference TRBV15 and TRBJ2-3): DAMVIQNPRYQVTQFGKPVTLSCSQTLNHNVMYWYQQKSSQAPKLLFHYYDKDFNNEADTPDNFQSRRPNTSFCFLDIRSPGLGDTAMYLCATRGGLDTQYFGPGTRLTVL.

This chain joins TRBV7-6 and TRBJ1-3, with 7 bases fitting TRBD1. CDR1 and CDR2 (germline): SGHVS, FNYEAQ. The ends lost 4 bases at V and 0 bases at J; junction bases unmatched: 3. The length of the CDR3 is 15 residues. The CDR3 spells CASSSGTASGNTIYF. CDR3 DNA: TGTGCCAGCAGCTCCGGGACAGCCTCTGGAAACACCATATATTTT.

The chain combines TRBV29-1 with TRBJ2-6; 7 nucleotides line up with TRBD1. The CDR3 runs to 14 residues. The germline V gene encodes CDR1 SQVTM and CDR2 ANQGSEA. With V trimmed by 5 bases and J by 2 bases, 3 bases remained unmatched. The chain's CDR3 is CSVRDSAGANVLTF. In DNA, the CDR3 is TGCAGCGTTCGGGACAGCGCTGGGGCCAACGTCCTGACTTTC.

This clone was seen a handful of times. Here the CDR3 reads CASSLRGGYEQYF. The CDR3 DNA sequence: TGCGCCAGCAGCTTGCGGGGGGGCTACGAGCAGTACTTC. The gene calls are TRBV5-1 and TRBJ2-7; TRBD2 aligns across 8 bases. Germline V gene data show CDR1 as SGHRS and CDR2 as YFSETQ. CDR3 length: 13 residues. Trimming removed 1 base from V and 3 bases from J; junction bases left unmatched: 0.

This chain connects TRBV5-4 to TRBJ2-7, with 7 positions matching TRBD2. The CDR3 spans 15 residues. Germline assignment: CDR1 SGHNT and CDR2 YYREEE (reference sequence). Trimming took 2 bases from V and 4 from J; bases not matched to a gene: 9. The CDR3 sequence: CASSLDARGRYEQYF. CDR3 DNA sequence: TGTGCCAGCAGCTTAGACGCTCGCGGGAGATACGAGCAGTACTTC. Together with reference TRBV5-4 and TRBJ2-7, the CDR3 gives the full variable domain: ETGVTQSPTHLIKTRGQQVTLRCSSQSGHNTVSWYQQALGQGPQFIFQYYREEENGRGNFPPRFSGLQFPNYSSELNVNALELDDSALYLCASSLDARGRYEQYFGPGTRLTVT.

The chain joins TRBV21-1 to TRBJ2-1; the table calls TRBD1, which could not be checked here. TRBV21-1 is designated a pseudogene. The CDR3 sequence is 15 residues long. The CDR3, as DNA: TGTGCCAGCTCCAAAAAGAGGACAGGGCCGCATGAGCAGTTCTTC. The encoded protein is CASSKKRTGPHEQFF.

The V gene is TRBV7-6, the J gene TRBJ1-1; TRBD1 matches 10 bases. The CDR3 has 15 residues. V trimming: 5 bases; J trimming: 2 bases; junction bases outside the gene matches: 5. From germline, CDR1 is SGHVS and CDR2 FNYEAQ. The CDR3 protein is CASSPGQGTNTEAFF. In nucleotides, the CDR3 is TGTGCCAGCAGCCCGGGACAGGGGACAAACACTGAAGCTTTCTTT.

The V and J genes are TRBV27 and TRBJ2-7; the D gene is possibly TRBD1 (6 bases). The CDR3 has 13 residues. V lost 2 bases and J 3 bases, leaving 8 bases between the germline ends. Germline V gives CDR1 MNHEY, CDR2 SMNVEV (reference sequence). This CDR3 reads CASSLRDNYEQYF. As DNA, the CDR3 is TGTGCCAGCAGTTTAAGGGACAACTACGAGCAGTACTTC.